This T cell receptor beta chain was identified during a study of T cells in Graves' hyperthyroidism and ophthalmopathy. TCR beta CDR3 regions were amplified from RNA. HTBI primers drove first-round RT-PCR of the TCR CDR3. Each CDR3 protein gets one entry after TCRdb re-called the multiplex PCR reads with MiXCR. The sample holds some 440,000 distinct CDR3 sequences, about a sixth seen once. With a duration under 2 months, the hyperthyroidism was newly diagnosed in patients aged 18 to 65. Diagnoses rested on clinical symptoms, serum thyroxine and TRAb, thyroid ultrasound and orbital computed tomography. This CDR3 region has 15 residues. Germline lookup yields CDR1 MNHEY and CDR2 SVGEGT. V dropped 6 bases and J dropped 2 bases, with 14 bases sitting between them. The table lists this clonotype with many counts.

V usage is TRBV6-2 or TRBV6-3 and J usage is TRBJ1-5; possible D gene TRBD1, 5 bases. The sample taken for sequencing was blood. This receptor was taken from a woman between 18 and 30 years old with Graves' hyperthyroidism. CDR3 sequence: CASSKTGLGNQPQHF. In DNA form, the CDR3 reads TGTGCCAGCAGCAAAACAGGTTTGGGCAATCAGCCCCAGCATTTT.